This entry concerns a single T cell receptor (beta chain). This record comes from a study of low-dose radiotherapy and immunotherapy resistance in tumors. About the research overall: Cohort 2, a group dosed every two weeks at 1 Gy per fraction, received 13 Gy in total over 26 weeks.

Time point reported: before trial treatment. In the RACIN dose-escalation trial, donors got nivolumab plus ipilimumab with aspirin, cyclophosphamide and radiotherapy. Those eligible were patients bearing advanced solid tumors lacking tumor-infiltrating lymphocytes. The germline gives CDR1 SGHVS, CDR2 FQNEAQ. There are 15 residues in the CDR3. The junction had 8 bases not matched to a gene; V was cut back by 6 bases and J by 6 bases. Primers targeting TRAV and TRBV primed first-strand cDNA, covering alpha and beta chains. The authors amplified TCRs for 20 to 25 PCR cycles with a constant-region primer and a V-primer adapter. One entry per CDR3 protein, called by TCRdb with MiXCR from the reads. The sample has around 68,000 distinct CDR3 sequences; more than 20% are singletons.

This sequence originates from a male donor with rectosigmoid adenocarcinoma. The material was PBMCs, obtained before treatment. The chain has TRBV7-8 and TRBJ2-1, with 10 bases identical to TRBD1. The CDR3 DNA reads as TGTGCCAGCAGTTCCGGGACAGGGGTCATCAATGAGCAGTTCTTC. Protein: CASSSGTGVINEQFF.